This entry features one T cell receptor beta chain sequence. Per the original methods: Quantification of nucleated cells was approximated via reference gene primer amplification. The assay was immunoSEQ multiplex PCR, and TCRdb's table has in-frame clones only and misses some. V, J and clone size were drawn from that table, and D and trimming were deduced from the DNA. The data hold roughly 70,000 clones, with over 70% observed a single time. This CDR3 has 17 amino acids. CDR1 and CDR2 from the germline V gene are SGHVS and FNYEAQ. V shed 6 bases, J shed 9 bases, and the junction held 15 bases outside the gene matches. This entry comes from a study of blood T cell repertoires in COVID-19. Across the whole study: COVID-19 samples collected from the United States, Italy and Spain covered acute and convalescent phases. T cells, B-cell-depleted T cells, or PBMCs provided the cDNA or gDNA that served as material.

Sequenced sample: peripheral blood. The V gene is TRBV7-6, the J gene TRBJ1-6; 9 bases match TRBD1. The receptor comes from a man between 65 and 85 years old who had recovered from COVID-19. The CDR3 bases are TGTGCCAGCAGTCTAACTCTCCCGGGACAGGGTAGTTCACCCCTCCACTTT. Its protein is CASSLTLPGQGSSPLHF.